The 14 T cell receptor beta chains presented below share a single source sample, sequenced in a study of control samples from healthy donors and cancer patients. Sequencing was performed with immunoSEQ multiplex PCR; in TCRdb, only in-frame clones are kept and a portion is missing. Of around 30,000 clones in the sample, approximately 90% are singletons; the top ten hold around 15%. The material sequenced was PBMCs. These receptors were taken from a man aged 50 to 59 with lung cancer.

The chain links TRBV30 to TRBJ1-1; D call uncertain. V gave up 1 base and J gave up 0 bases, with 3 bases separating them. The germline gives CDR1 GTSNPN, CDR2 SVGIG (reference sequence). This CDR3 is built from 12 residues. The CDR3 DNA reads TGTGCCTGGAGTGGTATGAACACTGAAGCTTTCTTT. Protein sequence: CAWSGMNTEAFF. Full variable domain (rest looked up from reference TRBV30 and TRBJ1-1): SQTIHQWPATLVQPVGSPLSLECTVEGTSNPNLYWYRQAAGRGLQLLFYSVGIGQISSEVPQNLSASRPQDRQFILSSKKLLLSDSGFYLCAWSGMNTEAFFGQGTRLTVV.

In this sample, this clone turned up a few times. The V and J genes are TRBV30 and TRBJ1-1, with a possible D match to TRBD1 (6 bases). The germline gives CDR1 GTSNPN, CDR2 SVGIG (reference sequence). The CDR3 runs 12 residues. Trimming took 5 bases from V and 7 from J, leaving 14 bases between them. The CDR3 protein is CAWAGGGGEAFF. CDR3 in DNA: TGTGCCTGGGCCGGGGGCGGGGGTGAAGCTTTCTTT. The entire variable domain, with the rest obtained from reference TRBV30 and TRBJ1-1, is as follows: SQTIHQWPATLVQPVGSPLSLECTVEGTSNPNLYWYRQAAGRGLQLLFYSVGIGQISSEVPQNLSASRPQDRQFILSSKKLLLSDSGFYLCAWAGGGGEAFFGQGTRLTVV.

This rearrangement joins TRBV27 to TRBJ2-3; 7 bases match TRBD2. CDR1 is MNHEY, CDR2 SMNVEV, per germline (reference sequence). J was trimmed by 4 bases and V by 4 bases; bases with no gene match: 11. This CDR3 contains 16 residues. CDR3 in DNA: TGTGCCAGCAGTTCCCTAGCCCCGGGAGGTTCAGATACGCAGTATTTT. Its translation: CASSSLAPGGSDTQYF.

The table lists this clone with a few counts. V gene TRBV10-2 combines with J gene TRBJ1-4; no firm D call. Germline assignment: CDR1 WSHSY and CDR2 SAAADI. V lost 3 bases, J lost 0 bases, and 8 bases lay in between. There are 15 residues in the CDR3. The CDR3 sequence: CASSDPGATNEKLFF. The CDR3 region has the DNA TGCGCCAGCAGTGATCCAGGTGCAACTAATGAAAAACTGTTTTTT.

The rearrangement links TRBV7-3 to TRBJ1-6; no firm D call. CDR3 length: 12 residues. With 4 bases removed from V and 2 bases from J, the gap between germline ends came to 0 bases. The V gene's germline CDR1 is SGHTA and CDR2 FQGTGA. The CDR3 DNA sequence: TGTGCCAGCAGCTCCTATAATTCACCCCTCCACTTT. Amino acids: CASSSYNSPLHF.

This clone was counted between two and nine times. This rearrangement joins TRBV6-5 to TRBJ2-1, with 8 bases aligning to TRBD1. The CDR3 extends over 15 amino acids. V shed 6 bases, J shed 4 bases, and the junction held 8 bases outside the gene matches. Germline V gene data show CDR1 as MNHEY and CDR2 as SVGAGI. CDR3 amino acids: CASSQQGEAYNEQFF. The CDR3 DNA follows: TGTGCCAGCAGCCAACAGGGGGAAGCTTACAATGAGCAGTTCTTC.

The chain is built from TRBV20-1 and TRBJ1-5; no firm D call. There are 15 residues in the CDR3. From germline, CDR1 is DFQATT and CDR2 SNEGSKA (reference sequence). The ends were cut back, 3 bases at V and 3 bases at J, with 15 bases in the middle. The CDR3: CSASKQKTFNQPQHF. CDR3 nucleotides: TGCAGTGCTAGTAAGCAGAAAACCTTCAATCAGCCCCAGCATTTT.

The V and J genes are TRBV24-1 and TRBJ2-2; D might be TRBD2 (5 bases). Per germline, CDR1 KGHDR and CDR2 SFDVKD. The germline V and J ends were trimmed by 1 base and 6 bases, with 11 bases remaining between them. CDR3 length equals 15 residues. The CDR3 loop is CATSDLSSRAGELFF. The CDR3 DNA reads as TGTGCCACCAGTGATTTATCGTCGAGGGCCGGGGAGCTGTTTTTT.

The CDR3 loop reads CASSTSGTGSYEQYF. As DNA, the CDR3 is TGTGCCAGCAGTACCTCCGGGACAGGGTCCTACGAGCAGTACTTC. This sequence joins TRBV6-2 or TRBV6-3 and TRBJ2-7, with 9 positions matching TRBD1. V lost 5 bases to trimming and J lost 1 base; unmatched junction nucleotides: 6. The CDR3 covers 15 residues. Per the germline V gene, CDR1 is MNHEY and CDR2 is SVGEGT.

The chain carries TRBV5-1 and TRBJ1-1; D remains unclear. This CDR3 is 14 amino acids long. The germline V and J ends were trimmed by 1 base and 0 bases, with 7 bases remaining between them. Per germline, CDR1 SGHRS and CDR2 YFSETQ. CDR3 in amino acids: CASSLTGMNTEAFF. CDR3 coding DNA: TGCGCCAGCAGCTTGACGGGGATGAACACTGAAGCTTTCTTT.

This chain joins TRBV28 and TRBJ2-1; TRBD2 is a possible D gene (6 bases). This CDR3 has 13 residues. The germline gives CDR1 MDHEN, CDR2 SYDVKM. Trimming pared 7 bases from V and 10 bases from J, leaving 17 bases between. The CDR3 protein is CASTATPLAEQFF. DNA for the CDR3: TGTGCCAGCACTGCGACCCCGCTAGCGGAGCAGTTCTTC.

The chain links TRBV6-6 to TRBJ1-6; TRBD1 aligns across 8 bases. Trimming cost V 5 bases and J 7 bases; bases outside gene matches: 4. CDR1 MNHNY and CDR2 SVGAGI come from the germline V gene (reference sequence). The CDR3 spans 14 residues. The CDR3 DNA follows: TGTGCCAGCAGTCTACAGGGGGAAAATTCACCCCTCCACTTT. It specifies CASSLQGENSPLHF.

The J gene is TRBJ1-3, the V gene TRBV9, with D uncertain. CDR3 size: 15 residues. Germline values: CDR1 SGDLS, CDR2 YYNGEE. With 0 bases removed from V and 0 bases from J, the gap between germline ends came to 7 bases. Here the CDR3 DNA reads TGTGCCAGCAGCGTAGACGGCAACTCTGGAAACACCATATATTTT. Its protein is CASSVDGNSGNTIYF.

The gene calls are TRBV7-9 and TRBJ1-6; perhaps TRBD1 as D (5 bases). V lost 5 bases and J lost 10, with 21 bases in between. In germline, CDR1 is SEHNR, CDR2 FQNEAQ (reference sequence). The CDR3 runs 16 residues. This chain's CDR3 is CASSIGWRGKDSPLHF. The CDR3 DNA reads TGTGCCAGCAGCATAGGGTGGCGGGGGAAGGACTCACCCCTCCACTTT. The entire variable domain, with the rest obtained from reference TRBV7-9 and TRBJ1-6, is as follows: DTGVSQNPRHKITKRGQNVTFRCDPISEHNRLYWYRQTLGQGPEFLTYFQNEAQLEKSRLLSDRFSAERPKGSFSTLEIQRTEQGDSAMYLCASSIGWRGKDSPLHFGNGTRLTVT.